The clone carrying this TCR beta chain was counted ten times or more. Antigen unknown. There were TCR beta CDR3 regions amplified from RNA transcripts. TCR CDR3 regions were first amplified by RT-PCR with HTBI primers. A single record per CDR3 protein comes from TCRdb applying MiXCR to the multiplex PCR reads. The sample contains a few hundred thousand distinct CDR3 sequences, under 60% of which appear only once. The CDR3 loop spans 14 amino acids. Germline CDR1 and CDR2: SGHDT and YYEEEE. Trimming shortened V by 0 bases and J by 7 bases, and 13 bases separated the two germline ends. An absence of ophthalmopathy progression within 18 months meant stable Graves' hyperthyroidism. Participants, patients aged 18 to 65, had newly diagnosed hyperthyroidism with a duration under 2 months. Uncontrolled infections, other autoimmune diseases, pregnancy or lactation led to exclusion of patients. The source of the sample is a study of T cells in Graves' hyperthyroidism and ophthalmopathy.

Notes on the study in general: Blood also carried most thyroid clonotypes expanded above 0.001.

The chain couples TRBV5-6 to TRBJ1-2; D uncertain. The sequenced material came from peripheral blood or thyroid tissue (not recorded which). The source of this sequence is a woman under 30 with Graves' hyperthyroidism. The CDR3 here is CASSLAGSSVGYTF. For the CDR3, the DNA is TGTGCCAGCAGCTTGGCGGGGTCTTCAGTTGGCTACACCTTC.